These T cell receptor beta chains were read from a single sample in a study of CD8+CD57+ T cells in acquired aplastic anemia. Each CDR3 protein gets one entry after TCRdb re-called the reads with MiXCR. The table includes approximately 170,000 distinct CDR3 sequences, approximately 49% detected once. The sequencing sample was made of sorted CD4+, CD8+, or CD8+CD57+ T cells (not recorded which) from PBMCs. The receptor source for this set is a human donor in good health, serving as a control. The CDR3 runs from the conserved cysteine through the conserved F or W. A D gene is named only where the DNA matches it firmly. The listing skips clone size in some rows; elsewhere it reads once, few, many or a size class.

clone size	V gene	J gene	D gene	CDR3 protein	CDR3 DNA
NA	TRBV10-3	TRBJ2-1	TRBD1	CAINPGQVYNEQFF	TGTGCCATCAACCCGGGACAGGTCTACAATGAGCAGTTCTTC
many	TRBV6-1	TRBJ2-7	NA	CASSDRATYEQYF	TGTGCCAGCAGTGACAGGGCAACCTACGAGCAGTACTTC
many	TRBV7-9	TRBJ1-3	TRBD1	CASSSRTGGNTIYF	TGTGCCAGCAGCTCCAGGACAGGGGGAAACACCATATATTTT
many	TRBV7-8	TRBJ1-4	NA	CASSPRRGDNEKLFF	TGTGCCAGCAGCCCGAGGAGGGGGGATAATGAAAAACTGTTTTTT
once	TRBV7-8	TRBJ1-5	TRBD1	CASSSWTGEWDNQPQHF	TGTGCCAGCAGCTCATGGACAGGGGAGTGGGACAATCAGCCCCAGCATTTT
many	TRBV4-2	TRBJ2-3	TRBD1	CASSQVGQLSTDTQYF	TGTGCCAGCAGCCAAGTGGGACAGTTGAGCACAGATACGCAGTATTTT
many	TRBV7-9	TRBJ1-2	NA	CASSLEGTIYGYTF	TGTGCCAGCAGCTTAGAGGGGACGATCTATGGCTACACCTTC
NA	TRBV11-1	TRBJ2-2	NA	CASSVWGANTGELFF	TGTGCCAGCAGCGTGTGGGGGGCGAACACCGGGGAGCTGTTTTTT
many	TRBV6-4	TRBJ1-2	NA	CASSEAGVGYGYTF	TGTGCCAGCAGTGAGGCAGGCGTGGGCTATGGCTACACCTTC
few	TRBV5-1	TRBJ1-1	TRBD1	CASSTETGITEAFF	TGCGCCAGCAGCACGGAGACAGGGATCACTGAAGCTTTCTTT
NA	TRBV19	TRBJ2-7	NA	CASSEAGLNIPTSYEQYF	TGTGCCAGTAGTGAAGCAGGGTTGAACATACCTACATCCTACGAGCAGTACTTC
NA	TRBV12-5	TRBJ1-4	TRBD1	CASGLCKDRANEKLFF	TGTGCTAGTGGTTTGTGCAAGGACAGGGCTAATGAAAAACTGTTTTTT
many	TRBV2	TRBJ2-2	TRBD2	CASSEALGLAGTTGELFF	TGTGCCAGCAGTGAAGCGCTTGGACTAGCGGGGACCACCGGGGAGCTGTTTTTT
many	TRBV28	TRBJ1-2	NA	CASSFMGTGGYTF	TGTGCCAGCAGTTTTATGGGTACGGGTGGCTACACCTTC
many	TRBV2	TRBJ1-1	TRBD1	CASARDSMNTEAFF	TGTGCCAGCGCCCGGGACAGCATGAACACTGAAGCTTTCTTT
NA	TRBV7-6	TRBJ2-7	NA	CASSLRYARVSYEQYF	TGTGCCAGCAGCTTAAGGTACGCCAGAGTCTCCTACGAGCAGTACTTC
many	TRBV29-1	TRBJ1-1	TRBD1	CSATQGAGNTEAFF	TGCAGCGCGACACAGGGGGCAGGGAACACTGAAGCTTTCTTT
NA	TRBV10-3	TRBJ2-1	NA	CALSAGDPYNEQFF	TGTGCCCTATCTGCCGGGGATCCCTACAATGAGCAGTTCTTC
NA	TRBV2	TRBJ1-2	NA	CASSEGTSVYTF	TGTGCCAGCAGTGAAGGGACTAGCGTCTACACCTTC
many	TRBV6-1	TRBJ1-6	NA	CASSGATDNSPLHF	TGTGCCAGCAGTGGAGCGACAGATAATTCACCCCTCCACTTT
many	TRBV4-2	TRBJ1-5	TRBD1	CASSQDPSAGGSSQPQHF	TGTGCCAGCAGCCAAGATCCTTCGGCAGGGGGTTCGTCTCAGCCCCAGCATTTT
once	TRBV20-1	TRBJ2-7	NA	CSARDNTVGNEQYF	TGCAGTGCTAGAGATAATACGGTCGGCAACGAGCAGTACTTC
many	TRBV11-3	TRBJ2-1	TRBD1	CASSLEQGAFNEQFF	TGTGCCAGCAGCTTAGAGCAGGGGGCGTTCAATGAGCAGTTCTTC
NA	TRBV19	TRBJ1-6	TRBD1	CASSVSSGTGDSPLHF	TGTGCCAGTAGTGTATCTAGCGGGACAGGGGATTCACCCCTCCACTTT
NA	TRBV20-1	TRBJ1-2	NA	CSASPKWHQIGLYGYTF	TGCAGTGCTAGTCCAAAGTGGCACCAAATTGGATTATATGGCTACACCTTC
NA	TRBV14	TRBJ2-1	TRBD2	CASSQGLAGGRAYNEQFF	TGTGCCAGCAGCCAGGGACTAGCGGGGGGGCGGGCCTACAATGAGCAGTTCTTC
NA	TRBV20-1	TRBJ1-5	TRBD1	CSARKETGDPSQPQHF	TGCAGTGCTAGAAAGGAAACAGGGGACCCCTCTCAGCCCCAGCATTTT
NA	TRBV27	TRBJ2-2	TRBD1	CASRPGQVARGTGELFF	TGTGCCAGCAGGCCCGGACAGGTGGCACGAGGCACCGGGGAGCTGTTTTTT
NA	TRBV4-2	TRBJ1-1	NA	CASSATTDPRGTEAFF	TGTGCCAGCTCAGCCACGACCGACCCCCGGGGCACTGAAGCTTTCTTT